These 25 T cell receptor beta chains share one sample of origin, sequenced in a study of blood T cell repertoires in COVID-19. Assay: immunoSEQ multiplex PCR; the TCRdb copy retains only in-frame clones and omits some. The sample lists tens of thousands of clones; approximately 80% were seen once. Material: peripheral blood. The receptor source for this set is a man aged 70-80 years with acute or convalescent COVID-19.

J is TRBJ2-2 and V is TRBV7-8, with 8 bases lining up with TRBD1. This CDR3 has 18 residues. CDR1 is SGHVS, CDR2 FQNEAQ, per germline. V shed 4 bases and J 3 bases; nucleotides not matched to a gene: 13. CDR3: CASSSLAAGQAYTGELFF. CDR3 nucleotide sequence: TGTGCCAGCAGCTCCTTAGCGGCGGGACAGGCGTACACCGGGGAGCTGTTTTTT.

V gene TRBV11-2 combines with J gene TRBJ2-3, with 7 nucleotides matching TRBD2. V lost 3 bases, J lost 5 bases, and 8 bases stayed unmatched. Germline V lookup: CDR1 SGHAT, CDR2 FQNNGV. CDR3 length: 15 residues. Here the CDR3 DNA reads TGTGCCAGCAGCTTCGGCGGGAGACAGCAAGATACGCAGTATTTT. Encoded protein: CASSFGGRQQDTQYF.

This chain joins TRBV9 and TRBJ2-7, with D perhaps matching TRBD2 (6 bases). Germline assignment: CDR1 SGDLS and CDR2 YYNGEE. The CDR3 totals 13 residues. Deletions cut 3 bases from V and 4 bases from J, with 11 bases between. This chain's CDR3 is CASSGSGTYEQYF. CDR3 nucleotide sequence: TGTGCCAGCAGCGGTAGCGGAACGTACGAGCAGTACTTC.

This sequence joins TRBV19 and TRBJ2-3; D remains unclear. V was pared by 4 bases and J by 0 bases, with 5 bases between. This CDR3 has 13 amino acids. Germline CDR1 LNHDA, CDR2 SQIVND (reference sequence). The CDR3 sequence: CASSTTSTDTQYF. CDR3 nucleotide sequence: TGTGCCAGTAGTACTACTAGCACAGATACGCAGTATTTT.

The chain links TRBV5-1 to TRBJ2-1; 12 nucleotides align to TRBD2. V gave up 4 bases and J gave up 5 bases; unmatched junction bases: 4. The CDR3 has 15 residues. Germline CDR1 and CDR2: SGHRS and YFSETQ. CDR3 amino acids: CASSTSGRPDNEQFF. Written as DNA, the CDR3 is TGCGCCAGCAGCACTAGCGGGAGGCCAGACAATGAGCAGTTCTTC. Full variable domain (rest looked up from reference TRBV5-1 and TRBJ2-1): KAGVTQTPRYLIKTRGQQVTLSCSPISGHRSVSWYQQTPGQGLQFLFEYFSETQRNKGNFPGRFSGRQFSNSRSEMNVSTLELGDSALYLCASSTSGRPDNEQFFGPGTRLTVL.

V is TRBV5-8 and J is TRBJ2-4; 9 bases agree with TRBD2. The CDR3 is made up of 15 amino acids. Germline CDR1 is SGHTS and CDR2 is YDEGEE. V lost 4 bases and J lost 6; bases outside the gene matches: 8. The CDR3 DNA sequence: TGTGCCAGCAGCCGCGGGGGGGTTTCGGGAAACATTCAGTACTTC. Amino acids: CASSRGGVSGNIQYF.

This chain uses TRBV7-3 with TRBJ2-1, with D possibly matching TRBD1 (6 bases). The CDR3 consists of 13 residues. Germline CDR1 reads SGHTA; CDR2 reads FQGTGA. V lost 5 bases, J lost 6 bases, and 11 bases lay in between. CDR3 sequence (DNA): TGTGCCAGCAGCGTTGGACAGTCCAATGAGCAGTTCTTC. Translation gives CASSVGQSNEQFF.

This chain links TRBV6-5 with TRBJ1-6; D may be TRBD1 (6 bases). Deletions cut 4 bases from V and 6 bases from J, with 16 bases between. This CDR3 is built from 16 residues. Per the germline V gene, CDR1 is MNHEY and CDR2 is SVGAGI. CDR3 residues: CASSSNRQASNSPLHF. As DNA, the CDR3 is TGTGCCAGCAGTTCCAATCGACAGGCTAGTAATTCACCCCTCCACTTT.

The chain uses TRBV6-6 and TRBJ2-1; 7 nucleotides align to TRBD2. With 5 bases clipped from V and 6 bases from J, the junction kept 19 bases outside the gene matches. The CDR3 consists of 18 residues. Germline V gene lookup returns CDR1 MNHNY and CDR2 SVGAGI (reference sequence). The CDR3 sequence: CASSQFLAVRLGANEQFF. The CDR3 DNA reads TGTGCCAGCAGTCAATTTCTAGCGGTTAGGTTGGGAGCCAATGAGCAGTTCTTC.

The V call is TRBV19, the J call TRBJ2-3; 9 positions match TRBD2. Trimming at V came to 6 bases and at J to 3 bases, leaving 10 bases not matched to a gene. Germline V gene lookup returns CDR1 LNHDA and CDR2 SQIVND (reference sequence). This CDR3 contains 16 residues. CDR3 in DNA: TGTGCCAGTAGCACTAGCGGGTCGTGGGGAACAGATACGCAGTATTTT. This encodes CASSTSGSWGTDTQYF.

This clone has only one observation. The chain employs TRBV27 and TRBJ1-4, with D tentatively TRBD1 (5 bases). This CDR3 comprises 14 residues. Trimming pared 5 bases from V and 8 bases from J, leaving 15 bases between. CDR1 is MNHEY and CDR2 is SMNVEV in the germline V gene (reference sequence). The CDR3 DNA follows: TGTGCCAGCAGTGGGACGAGGGGAGGAGAAAAACTGTTTTTT. This translates into CASSGTRGGEKLFF.

This chain connects TRBV7-9 to TRBJ2-7; no clear D. V lost 0 bases, J lost 3 bases, and 9 bases lay in between. This CDR3 region has 14 residues. Germline V CDR1 and CDR2: SEHNR, FQNEAQ (reference sequence). CDR3 DNA sequence: TGTGCCAGCAGCTTAGCCTCTCCAGGCTACGAGCAGTACTTC. Protein sequence: CASSLASPGYEQYF.

DNA of the CDR3: TGTGCCAGCAGCTCTAACCCCCAGGGAAATGCTCAGCCCCAGCATTTT. This translates into CASSSNPQGNAQPQHF. The chain employs TRBV5-4 and TRBJ1-5; a possible D gene is TRBD1 (5 bases). The germline V and J ends were trimmed by 3 bases and 6 bases, with 19 bases remaining between them. This CDR3 spans 16 amino acids. Germline V CDR1 and CDR2: SGHNT, YYREEE (reference sequence).

The V call is TRBV6-6, the J call TRBJ1-3; unclear D gene. The CDR3 length is 12 residues. The V end lost 5 bases, the J end lost 7 bases, and 9 bases lay between the germline ends. Germline V gives CDR1 MNHNY, CDR2 SVGAGI (reference sequence). CDR3 in amino acids: CASSPGGNTIYF. CDR3 bases: TGTGCCAGCAGTCCAGGAGGGAACACCATATATTTT.

This clone has a handful of counts. The CDR3 protein is CASSSWGQGNSPLHF. The CDR3 DNA is TGTGCCAGCAGTTCCTGGGGACAGGGCAATTCACCCCTCCACTTT. The chain is built from TRBV6-5 and TRBJ1-6; 9 nucleotides align to TRBD1. CDR1 MNHEY and CDR2 SVGAGI come from the germline V gene. CDR3 size: 15 residues. Trimming cost V 4 bases and J 7 bases; bases outside gene matches: 5.

This clone has more than one count but fewer than ten. V and J are TRBV12-3 or TRBV12-4 and TRBJ1-6; 7 bases are shared with TRBD1. The length of the CDR3 is 13 residues. Trimming at V came to 6 bases and at J to 14 bases, leaving 10 bases not matched to a gene. CDR3 DNA: TGTGCCAGCAGCAATAGACAGGGAGCGTCCCTCCACTTT. Its protein is CASSNRQGASLHF.

The genes are TRBV12-5 and TRBJ2-2; 7 bases fit TRBD1. This CDR3 has 15 residues. Trimming removed 3 bases from V and 7 bases from J; junction bases left unmatched: 8. The germline V gene has CDR1 LGHNT and CDR2 FRNRAP. CDR3 loop: CASGLRQGAYGELFF. CDR3 nucleotides: TGTGCTAGTGGTTTACGACAGGGAGCCTACGGGGAGCTGTTTTTT.

The chain combines TRBV2 with TRBJ2-2; 9 bases map to TRBD2. Germline V gives CDR1 SNHLY, CDR2 FYNNEI. The J segment lost 1 base and the V segment lost 4 bases, leaving 1 base of the junction unmatched. There are 15 residues in the CDR3. CDR3 sequence (DNA): TGTGCCAGCAGTGGACTAGCGGTGAACACCGGGGAGCTGTTTTTT. It translates to CASSGLAVNTGELFF.

The chain carries TRBV3-1 (or the pseudogene TRBV3-2) and TRBJ2-3; no reliable D call. V was cut by 1 base and J by 6 bases, with 8 bases left in between. The CDR3 is 13 amino acids. CDR1 LGHDT and CDR2 YNNKEL come from the germline V gene (reference sequence). CDR3 sequence: CASSQAVRDTQYF. The CDR3 bases are TGTGCCAGCAGCCAAGCCGTCCGGGATACGCAGTATTTT.

This clone was recorded only once. The chain has TRBV19 and TRBJ1-4, with D possibly TRBD1 on 6 matching bases. Germline V gene sequence: CDR1 LNHDA, CDR2 SQIVND (reference sequence). This CDR3 contains 15 residues. The V end was cut by 7 bases, the J end by 5 bases, with 17 bases between. The CDR3 nucleotides are TGTGCCAGTACCCAGGGGCCCCTCCCCAATGAAAAACTGTTTTTT. Its protein is CASTQGPLPNEKLFF.

The chain has TRBV7-2 and TRBJ1-1; 8 nucleotides line up with TRBD1. V shed 6 bases, J shed 5 bases, and the junction held 8 bases outside the gene matches. Germline V gene sequence: CDR1 SGHTA, CDR2 FQGNSA. The CDR3 is 14 residues long. The CDR3 reads CASSFQGAETEAFF. The CDR3 nucleotides are TGTGCCAGCAGTTTCCAGGGGGCGGAAACTGAAGCTTTCTTT. Together with reference TRBV7-2 and TRBJ1-1, the CDR3 gives the full variable domain: GAGVSQSPSNKVTEKGKDVELRCDPISGHTALYWYRQSLGQGLEFLIYFQGNSAPDKSGLPSDRFSAERTGGSVSTLTIQRTQQEDSAVYLCASSFQGAETEAFFGQGTRLTVV.

This chain joins TRBV6-4 and TRBJ2-1; 15 nucleotides match TRBD2. The length of the CDR3 is 14 residues. Looked up from germline, CDR1 is MRHNA and CDR2 is SNTAGT. J was trimmed by 10 bases and V by 10 bases; bases with no gene match: 8. The CDR3 nucleotides are TGTGCCACCGCTCCGGGACTAGCGGGAGGCGAGCAGTTCTTC. This encodes CATAPGLAGGEQFF.

The chain carries TRBV9 and TRBJ2-7; 11 bases agree with TRBD2. J lost 6 bases, V lost 3 bases, and 5 bases had no gene match. The CDR3 consists of 14 residues. In germline, CDR1 is SGDLS, CDR2 YYNGEE. The CDR3 DNA reads as TGTGCCAGCAGCGCGGGACTAGCGGAAATCGAGCAGTACTTC. As protein: CASSAGLAEIEQYF.

The V call is TRBV5-6, the J call TRBJ2-7, with 11 bases fitting TRBD1. The CDR3 runs 16 residues. The junction had 7 bases not matched to a gene; V was cut back by 3 bases and J by 2 bases. Looked up from germline, CDR1 is SGHDT and CDR2 is YYEEEE. The CDR3 DNA reads as TGTGCCAGCAGCTATGCCCCGGGACAGGGGGCCTACGAGCAGTACTTC. Protein sequence: CASSYAPGQGAYEQYF.

This chain links TRBV6-5 with TRBJ2-7; the match to TRBD1 covers 9 bases. V gave up 0 bases and J gave up 7 bases; unmatched junction bases: 7. CDR1 is MNHEY, CDR2 SVGAGI, per germline. The CDR3 extends over 15 amino acids. The CDR3 region has the DNA TGTGCCAGCAGTTACTCGGGACAGGGCCGTGGTGAGCAGTACTTC. This translates into CASSYSGQGRGEQYF.